This T cell receptor (beta chain) was sequenced in a study of CD4 T cell repertoires in COVID-19. Study at large: Relabeled CFSE-low cells, IL-2-expanded for roughly 9 days, met spikes from other coronaviruses. Study-level results: SARS-CoV and/or HKU1 spike cultures shared between 7 and 25% of SARS-CoV-2 clonotypes. Several top expanded SARS-CoV-2-reactive clonotypes were shared by two or three memory subsets.

A word on this clone: As yet, its antigen is unknown.

This table comes from immunoSEQ multiplex PCR, and its TCRdb copy is limited to in-frame clones, with some not included. The sample carries about 24,000 clones, 93% recorded once. Sequencing was done directly on freshly isolated, uncultured memory T cells. This CDR3 contains 13 residues. Germline V CDR1 and CDR2: SGHAT, FQNNGV. V was shortened by 1 base and J by 4 bases, with 5 bases between the two germline ends. The specimen comprised circulating follicular helper CD4+ T cells (cTfh) from blood, sampled before the COVID-19 pandemic. The rearrangement uses TRBV11-2 and TRBJ2-1; D may be TRBD1 (5 bases). The clonotype was recovered from a human donor who had COVID-19. The DNA for the CDR3 is TGTGCCAGCAGCTTAGGACAGTACAATGAGCAGTTCTTC. This translates into CASSLGQYNEQFF.